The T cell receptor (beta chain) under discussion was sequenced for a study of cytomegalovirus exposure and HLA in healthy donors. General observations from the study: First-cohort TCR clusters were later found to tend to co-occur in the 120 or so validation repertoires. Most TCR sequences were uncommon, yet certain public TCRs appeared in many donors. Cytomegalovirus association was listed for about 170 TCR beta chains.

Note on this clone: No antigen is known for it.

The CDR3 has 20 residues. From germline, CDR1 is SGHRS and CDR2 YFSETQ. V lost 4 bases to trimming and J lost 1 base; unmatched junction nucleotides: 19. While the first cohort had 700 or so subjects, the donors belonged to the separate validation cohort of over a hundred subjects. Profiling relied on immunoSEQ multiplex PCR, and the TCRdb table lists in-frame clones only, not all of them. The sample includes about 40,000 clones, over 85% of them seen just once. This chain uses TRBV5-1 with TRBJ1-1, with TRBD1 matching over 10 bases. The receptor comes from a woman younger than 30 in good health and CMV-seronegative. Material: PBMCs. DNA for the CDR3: TGCGCCAGCAGCCGGAATACGCCGGGACAGGGGTTAGGATCGAACACTGAAGCTTTCTTT. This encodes CASSRNTPGQGLGSNTEAFF.